This is a list of T cell receptor beta chains from one sample in a study of T cell responses to AZD1222 COVID-19 vaccine. Sequencing used immunoSEQ multiplex PCR; TCRdb keeps in-frame clones, though not all of them. The repertoire holds 200,000 or so clones, roughly 91% seen once, with 1% in the top ten. The material sequenced was peripheral blood, taken on day 0 of MenACWY control vaccination. All receptors come from an adult in good health. Both conserved end residues are part of each CDR3. Clone size is not always given. Where it is, it says once, few, many or a class for expanded clones.

j_gene: TRBJ1-1
v_gene: TRBV18
abundance: .
len: 15
CDR3aa: CASSPVTNLNTEAFF

j_gene: TRBJ1-6
v_gene: TRBV3-1/TRBV3-2
abundance: .
len: 16
CDR3aa: CASSQPGNSYNSPLHF

j_gene: TRBJ2-7
v_gene: TRBV5-8
abundance: .
len: 15
CDR3aa: CASSLEASGQYEQYF

j_gene: TRBJ1-2
v_gene: TRBV6-5
abundance: .
len: 15
CDR3aa: CASSRVGQGPVGYTF

j_gene: TRBJ2-7
v_gene: TRBV5-6
abundance: .
len: 13
CDR3aa: CASSYLGSYEQYF

j_gene: TRBJ1-2
v_gene: TRBV18
abundance: .
len: 15
CDR3aa: CASSTQGQGVEGYTF

j_gene: TRBJ1-4
v_gene: TRBV12-5
abundance: .
len: 14
CDR3aa: CASGLGQPNEKLFF

j_gene: TRBJ1-1
v_gene: TRBV12-5
abundance: .
len: 13
CDR3aa: CASGLSENTEAFF

j_gene: TRBJ1-5
v_gene: TRBV15
abundance: .
len: 17
CDR3aa: CATSSSLSRISNQPQHF

j_gene: TRBJ1-1
v_gene: TRBV28
abundance: .
len: 12
CDR3aa: CASRYGTAEAFF

j_gene: TRBJ1-2
v_gene: TRBV3-1/TRBV3-2
abundance: once
len: 13
CDR3aa: CASSQDRGRGYTF

j_gene: TRBJ2-3
v_gene: TRBV19
abundance: .
len: 16
CDR3aa: CASSMSGGLSTDTQYF

j_gene: TRBJ1-6
v_gene: TRBV6-2/TRBV6-3
abundance: few
len: 15
CDR3aa: CASSPRQGTGSPLHF

j_gene: TRBJ1-3
v_gene: TRBV7-2
abundance: .
len: 17
CDR3aa: CASSLGGTGPSGNTIYF

j_gene: TRBJ1-1
v_gene: TRBV12-3/TRBV12-4
abundance: .
len: 13
CDR3aa: CASSLKGDSEAFF

j_gene: TRBJ2-1
v_gene: TRBV30
abundance: .
len: 11
CDR3aa: CAWSVARDRFF

j_gene: TRBJ1-2
v_gene: TRBV19
abundance: .
len: 15
CDR3aa: CASSIRQGRGKGYTF

j_gene: TRBJ2-3
v_gene: TRBV12-3/TRBV12-4
abundance: .
len: 13
CDR3aa: CASTWGSTDTQYF

j_gene: TRBJ2-2
v_gene: TRBV30
abundance: .
len: 16
CDR3aa: CAWRASGALNTGELFF

j_gene: TRBJ1-4
v_gene: TRBV19
abundance: .
len: 12
CDR3aa: CAGGRLNEKLFF

j_gene: TRBJ1-2
v_gene: TRBV6-5
abundance: .
len: 13
CDR3aa: CASSATGPYGYTF

j_gene: TRBJ1-5
v_gene: TRBV5-6
abundance: once
len: 13
CDR3aa: CASSLWGGQPQHF

j_gene: TRBJ2-7
v_gene: TRBV9
abundance: .
len: 13
CDR3aa: CASSVVEMGGQYF

j_gene: TRBJ1-5
v_gene: TRBV30
abundance: .
len: 15
CDR3aa: CAWSVLGQGLQPQHF

j_gene: TRBJ1-1
v_gene: TRBV12-5
abundance: .
len: 13
CDR3aa: CASGAGGNTEAFF

j_gene: TRBJ1-2
v_gene: TRBV15
abundance: few
len: 15
CDR3aa: CATSTKDGALYGYTF

j_gene: TRBJ2-7
v_gene: TRBV19
abundance: .
len: 13
CDR3aa: CASSGRTGDEQYF

j_gene: TRBJ1-2
v_gene: TRBV27
abundance: once
len: 15
CDR3aa: CASSFGTGGEYGYTF

j_gene: TRBJ2-7
v_gene: TRBV12-3/TRBV12-4
abundance: .
len: 13
CDR3aa: CASTIGLLNEQYF

j_gene: TRBJ2-1
v_gene: TRBV5-1
abundance: once
len: 15
CDR3aa: CASSLGGGTYNEQFF

j_gene: TRBJ2-5
v_gene: TRBV15
abundance: .
len: 15
CDR3aa: CATSRARTGMETQYF

j_gene: TRBJ1-1
v_gene: TRBV6-5
abundance: .
len: 15
CDR3aa: CASSYSNRGYTEAFF

j_gene: TRBJ2-6
v_gene: TRBV30
abundance: .
len: 15
CDR3aa: CAWSAKTSGANVLTF

j_gene: TRBJ2-3
v_gene: TRBV29-1
abundance: .
len: 13
CDR3aa: CSVDPAGRDTQYF

j_gene: TRBJ1-2
v_gene: TRBV19
abundance: .
len: 16
CDR3aa: CASSVRQDLYNYGYTF

j_gene: TRBJ2-3
v_gene: TRBV7-8
abundance: .
len: 13
CDR3aa: CASSFAGADTQYF

j_gene: TRBJ2-5
v_gene: TRBV5-6
abundance: .
len: 15
CDR3aa: CASSLAGGLRETQYF

j_gene: TRBJ1-2
v_gene: TRBV5-1
abundance: .
len: 14
CDR3aa: CASEEQPTGDGYTF

j_gene: TRBJ1-2
v_gene: TRBV7-2
abundance: few
len: 19
CDR3aa: CASSLRAPGQGRGDYGYTF

j_gene: TRBJ1-2
v_gene: TRBV7-2
abundance: once
len: 13
CDR3aa: CASSPDRGDGYTF

j_gene: TRBJ1-5
v_gene: TRBV7-9
abundance: .
len: 16
CDR3aa: CASSLATGLSNQPQHF

j_gene: TRBJ2-1
v_gene: TRBV18
abundance: few
len: 21
CDR3aa: CASSPQFLRSAEGSDYNEQFF

j_gene: TRBJ1-2
v_gene: TRBV29-1
abundance: .
len: 12
CDR3aa: CSGSGQGGGYTF

j_gene: TRBJ1-5
v_gene: TRBV5-5
abundance: .
len: 15
CDR3aa: CASSTGTQSNQPQHF

j_gene: TRBJ2-2
v_gene: TRBV5-1
abundance: .
len: 13
CDR3aa: CASSYPGAGELFF

j_gene: TRBJ1-1
v_gene: TRBV19
abundance: .
len: 16
CDR3aa: CASSIDRSGGRTEAFF

j_gene: TRBJ1-1
v_gene: TRBV6-5
abundance: once
len: 13
CDR3aa: CASRFGQNTEAFF

j_gene: TRBJ1-4
v_gene: TRBV29-1
abundance: few
len: 15
CDR3aa: CSAKRGQGRNEKLFF

j_gene: TRBJ1-2
v_gene: TRBV6-5
abundance: .
len: 14
CDR3aa: CASSSARALLGYTF

j_gene: TRBJ2-3
v_gene: TRBV20-1
abundance: .
len: 16
CDR3aa: CSASRSAGQSTDTQYF

j_gene: TRBJ1-2
v_gene: TRBV7-9
abundance: .
len: 15
CDR3aa: CASSHESFIGPTGTF

j_gene: TRBJ1-1
v_gene: TRBV19
abundance: .
len: 14
CDR3aa: CASSFHDRATEAFF

j_gene: TRBJ1-6
v_gene: TRBV5-4
abundance: .
len: 14
CDR3aa: CASSLELVNSPLHF